What follows are 7 T cell receptor beta chains derived from one specimen sequenced in a study of tissue T cells after allogeneic stem cell transplantation. Described time point: mouse harvest day 7 after allogeneic transplant. The graft held 10^6 splenic CD5+ T cells and 10^7 T-cell-depleted bone marrow cells. Only in-frame clones appear in the TCRdb table, and some are missing; sequencing was by immunoSEQ multiplex PCR. The repertoire includes roughly 2,200 clones, around 55% of them detected once, and roughly 25% sits in the top ten. Input material: spleen. These receptors all come from a female BALB/c mouse given C57BL/6 T cells with graft-versus-host disease after an allogeneic hematopoietic cell transplant.

This clone is labeled large. The genes and germline here are from mouse. The read falls 1 residue short of the CDR3 end, and the missing part is taken from the germline J gene. This chain joins TRBV16 and TRBJ2-7, with D possibly being TRBD2 (6 bases). The CDR3 is 13 amino acids. Germline V gene lookup returns CDR1 SGHSA and CDR2 FRNQAP. Between the trimmed V and J ends, which lost 5 bases and 4 bases, there was a span of 12 bases. The CDR3 bases that were read are TGTGCAAGCAGCCCCGGGACTCCATATGAACAGTAC. Translating it yields CASSPGTPYEQY. The complete CDR3 protein is CASSPGTPYEQYF. The whole variable domain, filled in from reference TRBV16 and TRBJ2-7, reads NAGVIQTPRHKVTGKGQEATLWCEPISGHSAVFWYRQTIVQGLEFLTYFRNQAPIDDSGMPKERFSAQMPNQSHSTLKIQSTQPQDSAVYLCASSPGTPYEQYFGPGTRLTVL.

This clone counts as large. Gene names are mouse gene names. The read is 1 residue too short to cover the CDR3 end, so that end is filled in from the germline J gene. The J gene is TRBJ2-4, the V gene TRBV1; D assignment may be TRBD1 or TRBD2 (5 bases each). The CDR3 spans 12 residues. Trimming cost V 3 bases and J 4 bases, with 5 bases left between them. Germline V CDR1 and CDR2: NSQYPW, LRSPGD (reference sequence). The CDR3 bases that were read are TGCACCTGCAGTGCGGGGGAAAACACCTTGTAC. It codes for CTCSAGENTLY. In full, the CDR3 is CTCSAGENTLYF.

In this sample, this clone is large. Genes and germline come from the mouse. The read finishes 1 residue shy of the CDR3 end, and the germline J gene is used to complete it. This sample also contains other DNA sequences that code for the same CDR3. The rearrangement links TRBV5 to TRBJ2-7; 12 nucleotides line up with TRBD2. CDR1 LGHNA and CDR2 YNLKQL come from the germline V gene (reference sequence). V was clipped by 3 bases and J by 4 bases; unmatched bases: 4. The CDR3 is 15 residues long. CDR3: CASSHDWGGPYEQYF. The DNA read from the CDR3 is TGTGCCAGCAGCCATGACTGGGGGGGCCCTTATGAACAGTAC.

For this clone: These gene names are mouse names. The CDR3 goes on 1 residue after the read ends, and that part is filled in from the germline J gene. V gene TRBV12-1 combines with J gene TRBJ1-6, with TRBD1 matching over 10 bases. TRBJ1-6 is an ORF, with its function uncertain. Per the germline V gene, CDR1 is SGHSN and CDR2 is HYEKVE. This CDR3 has 16 amino acids. The ends lost 2 bases at V and 5 bases at J; junction bases unmatched: 5. The sequenced CDR3 bases are TGTGCCAGCTCTCCGGGACAGGGGAGGAATAATTCGCCCCTCTAC. It encodes CASSPGQGRNNSPLY. The whole CDR3 is CASSPGQGRNNSPLYF.

This clone has just a few counts. Genes and germline come from the mouse. The CDR3 goes on 1 residue after the read ends, and that part is filled in from the germline J gene. V usage is TRBV14 and J usage is TRBJ2-1; a weak D match, TRBD1 (6 bases). Germline V gene lookup returns CDR1 SGHDT and CDR2 FRDEAV. The CDR3 runs 15 residues. V gave up 2 bases and J gave up 3 bases, with 12 bases separating them. The DNA read from the CDR3 is TGTGCCAGCAGTTTAGTCGGGACAATCTATGCTGAGCAGTTC. Translation: CASSLVGTIYAEQF. The complete CDR3 reads CASSLVGTIYAEQFF. The full variable domain, its missing parts supplied by reference TRBV14 and TRBJ2-1, is EAGVTQSPRYAVLQEGQAVSFWCDPISGHDTLYWYQQPRDQGPQLLVYFRDEAVIDNSQLPSDRFSAVRPKGTNSTLKIQSAKQGDTATYLCASSLVGTIYAEQFFGPGTRLTVL.

This clone was picked up a small number of times. Gene names denote mouse genes. The CDR3 end is not reached by the read, which stops 1 residue before it; the germline J gene fills it in. The chain carries TRBV13-3 and TRBJ2-7; D perhaps matches TRBD1 (5 bases). Germline assignment: CDR1 NNHDY and CDR2 SYVADS. The germline V and J ends were trimmed by 2 bases and 6 bases, with 6 bases remaining between them. This CDR3 comprises 11 residues. CDR3 protein: CASSDRVEQYF. CDR3 bases read: TGTGCCAGCAGTGACAGGGTTGAACAGTAC.

Turning to this clone: Each gene name is a mouse one. Read sequence stops 1 residue before the CDR3 end, and the germline J gene provides the missing end. This chain joins TRBV5 and TRBJ2-5; the match to TRBD2 covers 9 bases. CDR1 and CDR2 from the germline V gene are LGHNA and YNLKQL (reference sequence). This CDR3 is built from 16 residues. V shed 0 bases and J 2 bases; nucleotides not matched to a gene: 3. The CDR3 region is CASSQDLGGIQDTQYF. CDR3 bases read: TGTGCCAGCAGCCAAGATCTGGGGGGGATCCAAGACACCCAGTAC.